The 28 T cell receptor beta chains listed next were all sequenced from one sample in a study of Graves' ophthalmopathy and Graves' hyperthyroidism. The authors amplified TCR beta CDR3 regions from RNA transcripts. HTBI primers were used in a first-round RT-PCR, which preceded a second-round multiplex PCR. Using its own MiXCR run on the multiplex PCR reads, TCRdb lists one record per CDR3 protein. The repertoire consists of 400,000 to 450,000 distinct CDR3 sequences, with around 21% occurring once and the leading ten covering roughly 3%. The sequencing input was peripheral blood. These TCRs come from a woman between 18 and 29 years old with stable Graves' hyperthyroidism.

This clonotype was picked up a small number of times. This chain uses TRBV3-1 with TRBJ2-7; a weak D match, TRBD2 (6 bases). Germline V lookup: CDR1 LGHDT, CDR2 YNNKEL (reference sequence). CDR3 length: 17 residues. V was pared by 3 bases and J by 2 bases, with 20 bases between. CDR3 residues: CASSQEGTSWKAYEQYF. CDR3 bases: TGTGCCAGCAGCCAGGAAGGGACTTCTTGGAAGGCCTACGAGCAGTACTTC.

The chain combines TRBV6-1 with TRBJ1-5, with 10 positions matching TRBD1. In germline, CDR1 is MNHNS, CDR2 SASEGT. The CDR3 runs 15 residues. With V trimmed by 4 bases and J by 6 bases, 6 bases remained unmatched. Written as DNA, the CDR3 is TGTGCCAGCAGTGCCACGACAGGGGGCGGTCAGCCCCAGCATTTT. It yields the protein CASSATTGGGQPQHF.

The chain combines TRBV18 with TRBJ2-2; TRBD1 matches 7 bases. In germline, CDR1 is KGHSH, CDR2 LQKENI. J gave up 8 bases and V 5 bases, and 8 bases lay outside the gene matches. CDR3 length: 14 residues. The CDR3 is CASSTTGFGGELFF. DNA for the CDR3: TGTGCCAGCTCAACGACAGGGTTCGGTGGGGAGCTGTTTTTT.

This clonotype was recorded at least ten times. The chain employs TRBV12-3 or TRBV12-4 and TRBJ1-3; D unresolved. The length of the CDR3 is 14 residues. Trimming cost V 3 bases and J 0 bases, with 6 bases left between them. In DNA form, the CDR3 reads TGTGCCAGCAGTTTGGTCTTCTCTGGAAACACCATATATTTT. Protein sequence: CASSLVFSGNTIYF.

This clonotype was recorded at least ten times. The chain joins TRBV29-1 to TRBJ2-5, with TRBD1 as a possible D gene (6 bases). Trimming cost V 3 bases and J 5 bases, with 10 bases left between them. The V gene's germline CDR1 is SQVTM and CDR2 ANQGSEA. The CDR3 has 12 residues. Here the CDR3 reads CSVEVGAETQYF. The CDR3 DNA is TGCAGCGTTGAGGTGGGGGCGGAGACCCAGTACTTC. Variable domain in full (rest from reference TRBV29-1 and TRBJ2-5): SAVISQKPSRDICQRGTSLTIQCQVDSQVTMMFWYRQQPGQSLTLIATANQGSEATYESGFVIDKFPISRPNLTFSTLTVSNMSPEDSSIYLCSVEVGAETQYFGPGTRLLVL.

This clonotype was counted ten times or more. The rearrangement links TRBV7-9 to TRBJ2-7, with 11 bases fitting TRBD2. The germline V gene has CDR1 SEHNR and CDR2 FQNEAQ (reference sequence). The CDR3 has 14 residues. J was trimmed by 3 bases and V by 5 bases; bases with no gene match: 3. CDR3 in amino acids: CASSLTSGVYEQYF. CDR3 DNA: TGTGCCAGCAGCCTGACTAGCGGGGTCTACGAGCAGTACTTC.

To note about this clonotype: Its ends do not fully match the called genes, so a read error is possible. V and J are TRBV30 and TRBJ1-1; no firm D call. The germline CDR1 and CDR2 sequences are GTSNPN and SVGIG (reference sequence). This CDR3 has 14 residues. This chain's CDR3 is CAWSVIVGRTEASF. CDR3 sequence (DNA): TGTGCCTGGAGTGTTATCGTGGGGAGGACTGAAGCTTCCTTT.

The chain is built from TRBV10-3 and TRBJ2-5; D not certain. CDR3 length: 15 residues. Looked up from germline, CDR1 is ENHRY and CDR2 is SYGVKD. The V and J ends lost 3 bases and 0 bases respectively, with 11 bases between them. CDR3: CAISDLPLYQETQYF. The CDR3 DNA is TGTGCCATCAGTGATCTCCCACTGTACCAAGAGACCCAGTACTTC.

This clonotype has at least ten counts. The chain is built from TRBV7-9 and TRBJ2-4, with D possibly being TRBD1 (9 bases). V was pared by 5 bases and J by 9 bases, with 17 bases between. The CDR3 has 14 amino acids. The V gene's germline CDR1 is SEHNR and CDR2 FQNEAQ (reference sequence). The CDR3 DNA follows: TGTGCCAGCAGCCCGGGGGGGACAGGGAGCATTCAGTACTTC. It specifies CASSPGGTGSIQYF.

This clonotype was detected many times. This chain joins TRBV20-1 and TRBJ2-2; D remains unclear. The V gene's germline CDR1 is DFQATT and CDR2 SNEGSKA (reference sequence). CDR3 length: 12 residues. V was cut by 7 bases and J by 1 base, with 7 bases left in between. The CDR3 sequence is CSGSMNTGELFF. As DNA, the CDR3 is TGCAGTGGTTCTATGAACACCGGGGAGCTGTTTTTT.

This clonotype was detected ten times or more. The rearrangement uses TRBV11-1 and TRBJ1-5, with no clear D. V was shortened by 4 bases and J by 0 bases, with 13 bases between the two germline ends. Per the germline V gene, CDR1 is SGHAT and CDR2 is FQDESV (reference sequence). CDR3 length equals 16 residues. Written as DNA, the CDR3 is TGTGCCAGCAGCTCTGGATTTCCGCGTAGCAATCAGCCCCAGCATTTT. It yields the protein CASSSGFPRSNQPQHF.

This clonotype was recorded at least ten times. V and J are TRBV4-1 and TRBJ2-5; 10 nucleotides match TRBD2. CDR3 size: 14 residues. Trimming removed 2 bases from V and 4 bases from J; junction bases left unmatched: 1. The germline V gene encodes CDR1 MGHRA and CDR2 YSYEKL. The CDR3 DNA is TGCGCCAGCAGCCAACTAGCGGGAGTAGAGACCCAGTACTTC. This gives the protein CASSQLAGVETQYF.

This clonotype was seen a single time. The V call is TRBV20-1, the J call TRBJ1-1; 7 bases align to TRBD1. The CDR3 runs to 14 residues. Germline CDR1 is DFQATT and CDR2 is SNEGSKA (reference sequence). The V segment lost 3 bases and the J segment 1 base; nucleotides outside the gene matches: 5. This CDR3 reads CSASDRVSNTEAFF. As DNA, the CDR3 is TGCAGTGCTAGTGACAGGGTGTCGAACACTGAAGCTTTCTTT.

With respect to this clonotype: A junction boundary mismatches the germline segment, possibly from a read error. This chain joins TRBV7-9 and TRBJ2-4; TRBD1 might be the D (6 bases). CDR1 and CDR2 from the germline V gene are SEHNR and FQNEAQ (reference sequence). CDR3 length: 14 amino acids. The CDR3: CASGDTLAKYIQYF. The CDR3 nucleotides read TGTGCCAGTGGGGACACCCTAGCCAAATACATTCAGTACTTC.

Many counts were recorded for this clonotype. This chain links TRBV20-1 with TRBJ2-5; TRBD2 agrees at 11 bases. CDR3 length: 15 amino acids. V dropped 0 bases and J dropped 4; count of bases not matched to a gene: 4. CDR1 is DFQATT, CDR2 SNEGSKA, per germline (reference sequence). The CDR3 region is CSARDVAGGGETQYF. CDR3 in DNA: TGCAGTGCTAGAGACGTAGCGGGAGGGGGAGAGACCCAGTACTTC.

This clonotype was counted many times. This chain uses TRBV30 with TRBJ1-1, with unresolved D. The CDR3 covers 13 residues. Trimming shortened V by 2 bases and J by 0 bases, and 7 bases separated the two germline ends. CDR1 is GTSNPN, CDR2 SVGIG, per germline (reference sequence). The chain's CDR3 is CAWSTNMNTEAFF. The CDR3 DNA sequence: TGTGCCTGGAGTACGAACATGAACACTGAAGCTTTCTTT.

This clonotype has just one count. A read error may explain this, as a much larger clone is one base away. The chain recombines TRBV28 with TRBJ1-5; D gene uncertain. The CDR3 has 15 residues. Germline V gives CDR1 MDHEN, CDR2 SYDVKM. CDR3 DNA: TGTGCCAGCAGTTTAAATCCCCCCCGCAATCAGCCCCGGCATTTT. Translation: CASSLNPPRNQPRHF.

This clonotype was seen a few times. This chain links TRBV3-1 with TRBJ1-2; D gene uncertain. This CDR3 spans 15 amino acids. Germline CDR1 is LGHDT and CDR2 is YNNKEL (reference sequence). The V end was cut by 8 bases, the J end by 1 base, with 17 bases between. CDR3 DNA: TGTGCCAGCTACGGTGTGAATGGGTTTAACTATGGCTACACCTTC. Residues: CASYGVNGFNYGYTF.

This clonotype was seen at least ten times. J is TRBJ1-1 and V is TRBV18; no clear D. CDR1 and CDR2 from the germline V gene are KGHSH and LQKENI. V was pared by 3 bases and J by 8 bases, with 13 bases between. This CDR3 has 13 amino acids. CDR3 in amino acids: CASSPEGRREAFF. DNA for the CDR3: TGTGCCAGCTCACCGGAGGGCAGAAGAGAAGCTTTCTTT.

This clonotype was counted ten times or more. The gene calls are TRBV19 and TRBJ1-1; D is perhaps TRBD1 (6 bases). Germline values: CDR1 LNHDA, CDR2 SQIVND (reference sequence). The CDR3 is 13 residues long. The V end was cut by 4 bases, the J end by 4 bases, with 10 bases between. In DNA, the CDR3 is TGTGCCAGTAGTACAGGGGAAACCACTGAAGCTTTCTTT. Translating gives CASSTGETTEAFF.

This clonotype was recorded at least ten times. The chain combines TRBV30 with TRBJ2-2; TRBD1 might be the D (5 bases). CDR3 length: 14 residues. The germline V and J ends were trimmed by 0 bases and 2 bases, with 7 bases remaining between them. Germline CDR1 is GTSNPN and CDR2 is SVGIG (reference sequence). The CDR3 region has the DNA TGTGCCTGGAGTGTTGGACACAACACCGGGGAGCTGTTTTTT. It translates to CAWSVGHNTGELFF.

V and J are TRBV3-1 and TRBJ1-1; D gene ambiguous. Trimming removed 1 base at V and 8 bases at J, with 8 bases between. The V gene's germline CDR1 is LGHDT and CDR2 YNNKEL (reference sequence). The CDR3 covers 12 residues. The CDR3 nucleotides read TGTGCCAGCAGCCAAGGGCGGATAGAAGCTTTCTTT. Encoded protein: CASSQGRIEAFF.

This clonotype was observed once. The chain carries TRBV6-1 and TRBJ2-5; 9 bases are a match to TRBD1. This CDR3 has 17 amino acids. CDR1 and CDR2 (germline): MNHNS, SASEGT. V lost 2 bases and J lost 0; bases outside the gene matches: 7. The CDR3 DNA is TGTGCCAGCAGTGAACCCCCCGGGACAGGGTACCAAGAGACCCAGTACTTC. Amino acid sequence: CASSEPPGTGYQETQYF.

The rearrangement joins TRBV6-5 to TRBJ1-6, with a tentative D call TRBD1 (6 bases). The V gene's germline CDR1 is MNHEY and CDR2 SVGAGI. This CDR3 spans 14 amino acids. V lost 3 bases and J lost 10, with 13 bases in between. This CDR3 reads CASSYGTTNSPLHF. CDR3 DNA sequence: TGTGCCAGCAGTTATGGGACAACCAACTCACCCCTCCACTTT.

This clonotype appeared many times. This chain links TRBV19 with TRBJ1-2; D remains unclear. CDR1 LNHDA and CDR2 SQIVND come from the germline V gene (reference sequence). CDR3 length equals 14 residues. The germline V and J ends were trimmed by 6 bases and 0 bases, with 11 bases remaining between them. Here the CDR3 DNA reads TGTGCCAGTAGCACCGAGCGGACTAACTATGGCTACACCTTC. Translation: CASSTERTNYGYTF.

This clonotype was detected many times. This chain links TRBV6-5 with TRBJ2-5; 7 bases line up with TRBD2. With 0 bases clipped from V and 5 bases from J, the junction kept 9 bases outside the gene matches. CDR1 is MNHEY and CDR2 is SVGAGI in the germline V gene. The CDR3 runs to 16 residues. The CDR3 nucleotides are TGTGCCAGCAGTTACTCGAGGGTTAGCGGGTTGGAGACCCAGTACTTC. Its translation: CASSYSRVSGLETQYF.

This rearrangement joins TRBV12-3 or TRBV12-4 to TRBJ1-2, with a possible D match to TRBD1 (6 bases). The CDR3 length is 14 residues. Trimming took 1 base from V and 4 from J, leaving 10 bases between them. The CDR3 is CASSLDGTTYGYTF. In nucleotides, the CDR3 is TGTGCCAGCAGTTTAGACGGGACAACCTATGGCTACACCTTC.

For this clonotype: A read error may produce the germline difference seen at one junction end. CDR3: CASKVGYNERNTGKLFF. DNA of the CDR3: TGTGCCAGCAAAGTCGGATATAATGAAAGGAACACCGGGAAGCTGTTTTTT. The chain uses TRBV11-1 and TRBJ2-2, with D maybe TRBD2 (5 bases). The germline gives CDR1 SGHAT, CDR2 FQDESV (reference sequence). This CDR3 spans 17 amino acids.